Given below is one T cell receptor (beta chain) in context. The antigen is not known. The germline gene is not matched at one end of the junction; a read error may be the cause. This sample stems from a study of blood T cells in healthy people across ages. Study-wide findings and caveats: Roughly linear declines in TCR beta diversity per million T cells occurred with age. Fewer expanded clones and more diversity marked long-lived versus aged donors.

The individuals who served as donors were healthy Caucasians living in Russia, aged about 6 to 100. The germline CDR1 and CDR2 sequences are LNHDA and SQIVND (reference sequence). The CDR3 is made up of 13 amino acids. A J-beta primer mix and a sample-barcoded 5' primer were used in a second PCR of about 7 to 12 cycles. Tagging of each cDNA molecule was performed by a template-switch adaptor with 12 random nucleotides. MiXCR, run by TCRdb on the 5' RACE reads, gives a single entry per CDR3 protein. The data hold 500,000 to 600,000 distinct CDR3 sequences, with about 26% observed a single time. Sequences were obtained from blood. This clonotype was sampled from a woman between 65 and 79 years old in good health. The chain carries TRBV19 and TRBJ2-5, with TRBD1 matching 8 bases. In DNA form, the CDR3 reads TGCGCCAGTACGGGGCACAGGGGGGAGACCCAGTACTTC. It specifies CASTGHRGETQYF.